Listed below are T cell receptor beta chains from one sample, sequenced in a study of pediatric ulcerative colitis. Using immunoSEQ multiplex PCR, the repertoire was profiled, and TCRdb retains in-frame clones only, with some absent. The table includes about 36,000 clones, about 80% detected once. The sequencing sample was made of gut tissue. All receptors come from a boy aged 5-17 years with moderate ulcerative colitis. The CDR3 runs from the conserved cysteine through the conserved F or W. D genes are given only for firm matches. Size values are once, few and many counts, or a class for expanded clones, and some rows have none.

d_call | clone_size | j_call | v_call | cdr3_nt | cdr3_aa
. | . | TRBJ2-7 | TRBV30 | TGTGCCTGGAGTTTGGAGGTCGAGCAGTACTTC | CAWSLEVEQYF
. | . | TRBJ1-6 | TRBV7-2 | TGTGCCAGCAGCTTAGGGGGCTCACCCCTCCACTTT | CASSLGGSPLHF
. | . | TRBJ1-2 | TRBV18 | TGTGCCAGCTCACCATTTAGGGAACCTAACTATGGCTACACCTTC | CASSPFREPNYGYTF
. | once | TRBJ2-1 | TRBV7-3 | TGTGCCAGCAGCTTATCACAGGACAATGAGCAGTTCTTC | CASSLSQDNEQFF
TRBD2 | . | TRBJ2-1 | TRBV2 | TGTGCCAGCAGGGGTCAGCGGGGACCCACTAGCTCCTACAATGAGCAGTTCTTC | CASRGQRGPTSSYNEQFF
. | few | TRBJ1-5 | TRBV7-9 | TGTGCCAGCGGTAGTTCGGGGGCCGGGCAGCCCCAGCATTTT | CASGSSGAGQPQHF
TRBD1 | . | TRBJ2-3 | TRBV6-1 | TGTGCCAGCAGGGACAGGGGGCGCACAGATACGCAGTATTTT | CASRDRGRTDTQYF
TRBD1 | . | TRBJ1-2 | TRBV15 | TGTGCCACCAGCAGAGATGGCAGGGGGAACTATGGCTACACCTTC | CATSRDGRGNYGYTF
TRBD1 | . | TRBJ2-1 | TRBV23-1 | TGCGCCAGCAGTCAAACCGGGACAGGGAGTTACAATGAGCAGTTCTTC | CASSQTGTGSYNEQFF
. | . | TRBJ2-1 | TRBV30 | TGTGCCTGGAGTCGGAGTGGGGATTTCTACAATGAGCAGTTCTTC | CAWSRSGDFYNEQFF
. | . | TRBJ2-7 | TRBV10-3 | TGTGCCATCAGTGACCCCGGAGAGATGGGTCTACGGGAGCAGTACTTC | CAISDPGEMGLREQYF
. | . | TRBJ2-2 | TRBV21-1 | TGTGCCAGCAGCAAATGGACGGCGGGGACTGACGCGAACACCGGGGAGCTGTTTTTT | CASSKWTAGTDANTGELFF
TRBD1 | few | TRBJ2-5 | TRBV7-6 | TGTGCCAGCAGCCCCCGGACAGGGGAAGAGACCCAGTACTTC | CASSPRTGEETQYF
TRBD1 | . | TRBJ1-2 | TRBV7-2 | TGTGCCAGCAGGCGACGAGGGGGCCCCAGTGACTATGGCTACACCTTC | CASRRRGGPSDYGYTF
TRBD1 | once | TRBJ2-4 | TRBV5-6 | TGTGCCAGCAGCTCCGGGACAGGGGGGAACATTCAGTACTTC | CASSSGTGGNIQYF
TRBD1 | . | TRBJ1-3 | TRBV7-8 | TGTGCCAGCAGCCGGCAGGGGGCTGGAAACACCATATATTTT | CASSRQGAGNTIYF
. | . | TRBJ2-3 | TRBV5-1 | TGCGCCAGCAGCCCCCTAGGAGGTTCAGCAGATACGCAGTATTTT | CASSPLGGSADTQYF
. | . | TRBJ1-2 | TRBV10-3 | TGTGCCATCAGTGAGGGGGGTCACTATGGCTACACCTTC | CAISEGGHYGYTF
TRBD2 | . | TRBJ2-2 | TRBV7-6 | TGTGCCAGCAGCTTAGGATTAGCGGGAGTGACAGTCGGGGAGCTGTTTTTT | CASSLGLAGVTVGELFF
TRBD1 | . | TRBJ1-1 | TRBV6-5 | TGTGCCAGCAGTGCCAGGGGGCCCACTGAAGCTTTCTTT | CASSARGPTEAFF
. | . | TRBJ2-7 | TRBV10-3 | TGTGCCATCAGTGTAACAGGGGACTTCTACGAGCAGTACTTC | CAISVTGDFYEQYF
. | few | TRBJ2-1 | TRBV25-1 | TGTGCCAGCAGTGAATATATGGAGCAGTTCTTC | CASSEYMEQFF
. | . | TRBJ2-2 | TRBV5-1 | TGCGCCAGCAGCGGAGGAAATAGTGCGAACACCGGGGAGCTGTTTTTT | CASSGGNSANTGELFF
. | once | TRBJ1-4 | TRBV4-3 | TGCGCCAGCAGCCCCAACGGGGGCACCGGAGCGGAAAAACTGTTTTTT | CASSPNGGTGAEKLFF
. | . | TRBJ2-4 | TRBV6-1 | TGTGCCAGCTTCCAAAAAAACATTCAGTACTTC | CASFQKNIQYF
. | . | TRBJ1-6 | TRBV4-3 | TGCGCCAGCAGCCAAGATTCATGGGGTAATTCACCCCTCCACTTT | CASSQDSWGNSPLHF
TRBD1 | . | TRBJ1-5 | TRBV19 | TGTGCCAGTAGGGACAGGCCCACCGATCGGCAGCCCCAGCATTTT | CASRDRPTDRQPQHF
. | . | TRBJ2-2 | TRBV7-9 | TGTGCCAGCAGCTTAGTTGATGCAGGGACCGGGGAGCTGTTTTTT | CASSLVDAGTGELFF
. | . | TRBJ2-7 | TRBV28 | TGTGCCAGCAGTTTTGCCTTTTGGGGTCCCTACGAGCAGTACTTC | CASSFAFWGPYEQYF
TRBD1 | . | TRBJ1-3 | TRBV15 | TGTGCCACCAGCGGGGGGACAGGTATTATGAACACCATATATTTT | CATSGGTGIMNTIYF
. | . | TRBJ1-5 | TRBV7-9 | TGTGCCAGCAGTAGCAACAATCAGCCCCAGCATTTT | CASSSNNQPQHF
. | . | TRBJ2-2 | TRBV19 | TGTGCCACCTATCAGGGGAGAGTCGGGGAGCTGTTTTTT | CATYQGRVGELFF
. | . | TRBJ2-7 | TRBV5-1 | TGCGCCAGCAGCTGGACCACACTTCAGGGTCCCACCTACGAGCAGTACTTC | CASSWTTLQGPTYEQYF
TRBD2 | . | TRBJ2-1 | TRBV4-1 | TGCGCCAGCAGCCAAGCTGTCGCGGGAGGCTCCTACAATGAGCAGTTCTTC | CASSQAVAGGSYNEQFF
. | . | TRBJ2-7 | TRBV6-5 | TGTGCCAGCAGTTACCTGGAGACCGACTACGAGCAGTACTTC | CASSYLETDYEQYF
. | . | TRBJ1-2 | TRBV2 | TGTGCCAGCAGGAGGACCCTCTATGGCTACACCTTC | CASRRTLYGYTF